The present T cell receptor (beta chain) was sequenced within a study of T cell repertoires in cytomegalovirus infection. About the research overall: It can be stated that public TCR beta signatures indicated CMV infection as well as a matching HLA type.

This clonotype occurred a few times. Its antigen is undetermined. Using its own MiXCR run on the reads, TCRdb lists one record per CDR3 protein. Of around 100,000 distinct CDR3 sequences detected, over 25% appear once; the ten largest clones hold 35% to 50%. The V and J ends lost 3 bases and 7 bases respectively, with 13 bases between them. CDR3 length: 15 amino acids. Germline assignment: CDR1 MNHEY and CDR2 SMNVEV (reference sequence). The starting material was CD8+ T cells from cultured PBMCs, obtained from culture after CMV antigen stimulation. The receptor was derived from a human donor in good health (CMV status not recorded). Some clones in this sample may be carry-over from other donors' samples. The chain links TRBV27 to TRBJ1-6, with D maybe TRBD1 (5 bases). CDR3 amino acids: CASSLVGGTNSPLHF. In DNA form, the CDR3 reads TGTGCCAGCAGTTTGGTCGGGGGAACCAATTCACCCCTCCACTTT.